A selection of T cell receptor beta chains follows, all from one sample in a study of blood T cell repertoires in COVID-19. Sequencing was performed with immunoSEQ multiplex PCR; in TCRdb, only in-frame clones are kept and a portion is missing. The data contain roughly 160,000 clones, roughly 86% of them singletons. Sequencing was carried out using peripheral blood. Receptor source: a man between 60 and 75 years old with COVID-19, enrolled during active disease. Each CDR3 is given with its conserved first and last residue. D genes are given only for firm matches. The size entry is marked missing in some rows and otherwise reads once, few, many or a size class.

.	.	TRBV6-5	TRBJ1-1	TGTGCCAGCAGTTACTCGAGGCAGGGGAACACTGAAGCTTTCTTT	CASSYSRQGNTEAFF
.	TRBD1	TRBV10-3	TRBJ1-3	TGTGCCATCAGCTTGGGACAGGGGGGAAACACCATATATTTT	CAISLGQGGNTIYF
.	.	TRBV27	TRBJ1-2	TGTGCCAGCAGTTTAGACGCACCCAGGGTGCCCATGGGTAGGGGCTACACCTTC	CASSLDAPRVPMGRGYTF
.	TRBD1	TRBV6-5	TRBJ1-2	TGTGCCAGCAGACGGGACAGAGACTATGGCTACACCTTC	CASRRDRDYGYTF
.	TRBD1	TRBV29-1	TRBJ2-2	TGCAGCGTAGCCGGGACAGGGGTCACCGGGGAGCTGTTTTTT	CSVAGTGVTGELFF
.	TRBD1	TRBV2	TRBJ1-4	TGTGCCAGCAGGGACAGGGTAGGGCTGGGGGAAAAACTGTTTTTT	CASRDRVGLGEKLFF
.	.	TRBV6-2/TRBV6-3	TRBJ1-5	TGTGCCAGCAGTTACGGGTTCGGCAGGGAAAATCAGCCCCAGCATTTT	CASSYGFGRENQPQHF
.	.	TRBV2	TRBJ2-3	TGTGCCAGCAGTGTTTACAGGACGGCAGATACGCAGTATTTT	CASSVYRTADTQYF
.	.	TRBV15	TRBJ2-7	TGTGCCACCAGCAGAGAACGTAAAGGGGCCTACTACGAGCAGTACTTC	CATSRERKGAYYEQYF
.	.	TRBV18	TRBJ2-5	TGTGCCAGCTCACCACTGACTCAAGAGACCCAGTACTTC	CASSPLTQETQYF
.	.	TRBV7-6	TRBJ2-3	TGTGCCAGCAGCTCAACAGGGCTTGTCACAGATACGCAGTATTTT	CASSSTGLVTDTQYF
few	TRBD2	TRBV19	TRBJ2-7	TGTGCCAGTACCCTTAGCGGGACCTCCTACGAGCAGTACTTC	CASTLSGTSYEQYF
.	TRBD2	TRBV9	TRBJ2-1	TGTGCCAGCAGTCCCACCAACTTAGCGGGGGCAAGCGTTTTCTTC	CASSPTNLAGASVFF
.	TRBD1	TRBV11-2	TRBJ2-5	TGTGCCAGCAGCTCGTGGACAGGGGGAAAATCCGAAGAGACCCAGTACTTC	CASSSWTGGKSEETQYF
.	TRBD2	TRBV14	TRBJ2-3	TGTGCCAGCAGCCAAGGAGTGAATAGCGGGAGTTTAGATACGCAGTATTTT	CASSQGVNSGSLDTQYF
.	TRBD2	TRBV28	TRBJ2-7	TGTGCCAGCAGATGGACTAGCGGCGACGAGCAGTACTTC	CASRWTSGDEQYF
.	TRBD1	TRBV7-2	TRBJ2-1	TGTGCCAGCAGCTTATCCAAGACAGGGCTGAATGAGCAGTTCTTC	CASSLSKTGLNEQFF
.	TRBD2	TRBV28	TRBJ2-3	TGTGCCAGCAGAATCGGGGGGGCCACAGATACGCAGTATTTT	CASRIGGATDTQYF
.	TRBD1	TRBV15	TRBJ1-1	TGTGCCACCCGGACAGGCGGCACTGAAGCTTTCTTT	CATRTGGTEAFF
.	.	TRBV6-2/TRBV6-3	TRBJ2-7	TGTGCCAGCAGTTATCTCGGCGGGACCTACGAGCAGTACTTC	CASSYLGGTYEQYF
.	TRBD1	TRBV14	TRBJ2-4	TGTGCCAGCAGCCAAGGTTGGTCCCTTTTACAGGGGGCCAAAAACATTCAGTACTTC	CASSQGWSLLQGAKNIQYF
.	TRBD1	TRBV9	TRBJ1-2	TGTGCCAGCAGCGCCCGGGCAGGGGGAATATATGGCTACACCTTC	CASSARAGGIYGYTF
.	TRBD1	TRBV6-5	TRBJ1-2	TGTGCCAGCAGCCGGGACAGGGTGGGCTCATATGGCTACACCTTC	CASSRDRVGSYGYTF
.	TRBD1	TRBV4-3	TRBJ2-2	TGCGCCAGCAGCCAAGAGGTCCGTGACAGGGGAACCGGGGAGCTGTTTTTT	CASSQEVRDRGTGELFF
.	.	TRBV19	TRBJ2-1	TGTGCCAGCCGAACTCCAAGCTCCTACAATGAGCAGTTCTTC	CASRTPSSYNEQFF
.	.	TRBV28	TRBJ1-1	TGTGCCAGCAGCTTTAGTGACACTGAAGCTTTCTTT	CASSFSDTEAFF
.	.	TRBV7-9	TRBJ2-7	TGTGCCAGCAGCTTAGGCGGGGTTGCCTACGAGCAGTACTTC	CASSLGGVAYEQYF
.	.	TRBV7-9	TRBJ1-1	TGTGCCAGCAGTTCACGACAGAACACTGAAGCTTTCTTT	CASSSRQNTEAFF
.	.	TRBV6-1	TRBJ1-5	TGTGCCAGCAGTGAAGATAGTGGTCCGGGTCAGCCCCAGCATTTT	CASSEDSGPGQPQHF
.	.	TRBV29-1	TRBJ1-1	TGCAGCGTTGACCGGTCCACTGAAGCTTTCTTT	CSVDRSTEAFF
.	.	TRBV6-5	TRBJ1-6	TGTGCCAGCAGTTACCTATCCTCCTATAATTCACCCCTCCACTTT	CASSYLSSYNSPLHF
.	.	TRBV3-1/TRBV3-2	TRBJ2-2	TGTGCCAGCAGCCAAGTTGGAGTCACCGGGGAGCTGTTTTTT	CASSQVGVTGELFF
.	TRBD2	TRBV5-5	TRBJ2-2	TGTGCCAGCAGCCCAAAAAGGACTAGCGGGGTTGTCGGGGAGCTGTTTTTT	CASSPKRTSGVVGELFF
once	TRBD1	TRBV9	TRBJ2-2	TGTGCCAGCAGCGCCCACAGGGGGTCGAACACCGGGGAGCTGTTTTTT	CASSAHRGSNTGELFF
.	.	TRBV5-1	TRBJ2-7	TGCGCCAGCAGCAGGGCGGGACAGCTGGACGAGCAGTACTTC	CASSRAGQLDEQYF
.	.	TRBV7-2	TRBJ2-1	TGTGCCAGCAGCGGCGGGGGCGCTTCCTACAATGAGCAGTTCTTC	CASSGGGASYNEQFF
.	TRBD2	TRBV15	TRBJ2-3	TGTGCCACCAGCAGAGGAACCGGGACTAAAGATACGCAGTATTTT	CATSRGTGTKDTQYF
.	TRBD1	TRBV19	TRBJ2-1	TGTGCCAGTAGTACAGGACAGGGCCCGTACAATGAGCAGTTCTTC	CASSTGQGPYNEQFF
.	TRBD2	TRBV7-8	TRBJ2-7	TGTGCCAGCAGACAGACTAGCGGGGGCTCCTACGAGCAGTACTTC	CASRQTSGGSYEQYF
.	.	TRBV7-2	TRBJ1-1	TGTGCCAGCAGCACGGGATTACAGAACACTGAAGCTTTCTTT	CASSTGLQNTEAFF
.	.	TRBV7-2	TRBJ2-3	TGTGCCAGCAGCAACGCGGGAAGGGGGCCTAGCACAGATACGCAGTATTTT	CASSNAGRGPSTDTQYF
few	.	TRBV27	TRBJ2-7	TGTGCCAGCAGTCGGCGAAACCGGGACTACGAGCAGTACTTC	CASSRRNRDYEQYF
.	.	TRBV7-2	TRBJ2-7	TGTGCCAGCAGTCCACAATCTTACGAGCAGTACTTC	CASSPQSYEQYF
.	.	TRBV4-3	TRBJ1-4	TGCGCCAGCAGCCAAGGCCGGGGAAGTGGGATGTTTTTT	CASSQGRGSGMFF
.	.	TRBV6-6	TRBJ2-7	TGTGCCAGCAGTTTTGGAGGCGAGCAGTACTTC	CASSFGGEQYF
few	.	TRBV12-3/TRBV12-4	TRBJ1-6	TGTGCCAGCAGTTTAGCAGAGAATTCACCCCTCCACTTT	CASSLAENSPLHF
.	.	TRBV24-1	TRBJ1-1	TGTGCCACCAGTGATCGCAGTAAGAACACTGAAGCTTTCTTT	CATSDRSKNTEAFF
.	.	TRBV10-3	TRBJ1-1	TGTGCCATCAGGGCTGTGAACACTGAAGCTTTCTTT	CAIRAVNTEAFF
once	TRBD2	TRBV18	TRBJ2-3	TGTGCCAGCTCACCACCGCGACTAGCCGTCACAGATACGCAGTATTTT	CASSPPRLAVTDTQYF
few	.	TRBV5-1	TRBJ1-1	TGCGCCAGCAGCTTGGCCGGGACACAACAAGCTTTCTTT	CASSLAGTQQAFF
.	.	TRBV24-1	TRBJ2-7	TGTGCCACCAGTGATTCTGACGAGCAGTACTTC	CATSDSDEQYF
.	TRBD1	TRBV7-3	TRBJ2-1	TGTGCCAGCAGCTTAATCAGGGGGCGAGAGCAGTTCTTC	CASSLIRGREQFF
.	TRBD1	TRBV6-2/TRBV6-3	TRBJ2-3	TGTGCCAGCAGTGGACAGGGTGTGAGGGTCACAGATACGCAGTATTTT	CASSGQGVRVTDTQYF
.	TRBD1	TRBV7-2	TRBJ2-3	TGTGCCAGCAGCTACTCTGGACAGGGGGCAGATACGCAGTATTTT	CASSYSGQGADTQYF
.	TRBD1	TRBV6-5	TRBJ2-3	TGTGCCAGCCTGAACAGGGGGCGGGCAGATACGCAGTATTTT	CASLNRGRADTQYF
.	.	TRBV6-6	TRBJ1-4	TGTGCCAGCAGTTACACAGCCGAAAAACTGTTTTTT	CASSYTAEKLFF
.	.	TRBV19	TRBJ2-2	TGTGCCAGTAGTATAATTGCAGGGGGCGGCGGGGGCACCGGGGAGCTGTTTTTT	CASSIIAGGGGGTGELFF